This note documents a single TCR beta chain sequence. This table comes from immunoSEQ multiplex PCR, and its TCRdb copy is limited to in-frame clones, with some not included. The sample lists about 200,000 clones, 84% occurring once. The data were taken from a study of blood T cell repertoires in COVID-19. With 4 bases clipped from V and 6 bases from J, the junction kept 7 bases outside the gene matches. Germline V CDR1 and CDR2: SGHRS, YFSETQ. CDR3 size: 16 residues. The rearrangement joins TRBV5-1 to TRBJ2-2; TRBD2 matches 12 bases. This clonotype was obtained from a human donor in a cohort sampled during active COVID-19. What was sequenced was peripheral blood. CDR3 DNA: TGCGCCAGCAGCCCCAGACTAGCGGGAGTCTCCGGGGAGCTGTTTTTT. Translation gives CASSPRLAGVSGELFF.